Described below is a single TCR beta chain sequence and its context. Its specificity is unknown. Per the germline V gene, CDR1 is SGHDT and CDR2 is YYEEEE. V was cut by 0 bases and J by 7 bases, with 10 bases left in between. CDR3 length: 13 amino acids. The record originates from a study of T cells in Graves' hyperthyroidism and ophthalmopathy. Points from the study as a whole: Most clonotypes that expanded in the thyroid above 0.001 also showed up in blood.

TCR beta CDR3 regions were amplified from RNA. First-round RT-PCR targeting the TCR CDR3 was performed with the HTBI primer set. In TCRdb, the multiplex PCR reads were re-called with MiXCR into one record per CDR3 protein. The sample holds 340,000 or so distinct CDR3 sequences, roughly a fifth seen once. The sample taken for sequencing was blood. The receptor was derived from a woman in her forties or fifties with Graves' hyperthyroidism. This rearrangement joins TRBV5-6 to TRBJ1-2; the D is unclear. The CDR3 bases are TGTGCCAGCAGCTTGGTATGGGAGGGTGGCTACACCTTC. This codes for CASSLVWEGGYTF. Supplemented by reference TRBV5-6 and TRBJ1-2, the full variable domain reads DAGVTQSPTHLIKTRGQQVTLRCSPKSGHDTVSWYQQALGQGPQFIFQYYEEEERQRGNFPDRFSGHQFPNYSSELNVNALLLGDSALYLCASSLVWEGGYTFGSGTRLTVV.